What follows are 16 T cell receptor beta chains derived from one specimen sequenced in a study of blood T cell repertoires in COVID-19. Libraries were prepared by immunoSEQ multiplex PCR; TCRdb keeps only in-frame clonotypes and omits some of them. The data contain approximately 270,000 clones, 70% to 85% of them singletons. Sequenced: peripheral blood. All receptors come from a human donor with COVID-19, enrolled during active disease. The donor label of this sample is uncertain.

The V and J genes are TRBV30 and TRBJ1-2, with D possibly being TRBD1 (6 bases). V lost 4 bases and J 7 bases, leaving 19 bases between the germline ends. Germline V gene sequence: CDR1 GTSNPN, CDR2 SVGIG (reference sequence). This CDR3 comprises 14 residues. As DNA, the CDR3 is TGTGCCTGGACCCAAAGGGGGGGGCAGGGTGGCTACACCTTC. It codes for CAWTQRGGQGGYTF. Looking up the rest from reference TRBV30 and TRBJ1-2 gives the full variable domain: SQTIHQWPATLVQPVGSPLSLECTVEGTSNPNLYWYRQAAGRGLQLLFYSVGIGQISSEVPQNLSASRPQDRQFILSSKKLLLSDSGFYLCAWTQRGGQGGYTFGSGTRLTVV.

The gene calls are TRBV28 and TRBJ2-2; 8 bases agree with TRBD1. Germline V CDR1 and CDR2: MDHEN, SYDVKM. This CDR3 contains 14 residues. After removal of 3 bases from V and 9 bases from J, the junction contained 6 bases not matched to a gene. CDR3 residues: CASSFGAGGRELFF. The CDR3 DNA reads TGTGCCAGCAGTTTTGGGGCAGGGGGCCGGGAGCTGTTTTTT. The whole variable domain, filled in from reference TRBV28 and TRBJ2-2, reads DVKVTQSSRYLVKRTGEKVFLECVQDMDHENMFWYRQDPGLGLRLIYFSYDVKMKEKGDIPEGYSVSREKKERFSLILESASTNQTSMYLCASSFGAGGRELFFGEGSRLTVL.

The rearrangement joins TRBV3-1 (or the pseudogene TRBV3-2) to TRBJ1-1; D perhaps matches TRBD1 (6 bases). The germline gives CDR1 LGHDT, CDR2 YNNKEL (reference sequence). The CDR3 extends over 14 amino acids. Trimming took 1 base from V and 4 from J, leaving 10 bases between them. CDR3 DNA sequence: TGTGCCAGCAGCCAAGTTACAGGGAGCACTGAAGCTTTCTTT. Residues: CASSQVTGSTEAFF.

This clone showed up just once. This chain links TRBV19 with TRBJ2-1; TRBD2 matches 10 bases. The length of the CDR3 is 16 residues. Germline CDR1 is LNHDA and CDR2 is SQIVND (reference sequence). The V segment lost 6 bases and the J segment 3 bases; nucleotides outside the gene matches: 8. CDR3 amino acids: CASRRGASGSYNEQFF. CDR3 DNA sequence: TGTGCCAGTAGAAGAGGGGCTAGCGGGAGCTACAATGAGCAGTTCTTC.

A few counts support this clone. This rearrangement joins TRBV29-1 to TRBJ1-4; 7 bases line up with TRBD1. Germline V gene sequence: CDR1 SQVTM, CDR2 ANQGSEA. CDR3 length: 14 amino acids. J was trimmed by 5 bases and V by 7 bases; bases with no gene match: 10. The CDR3, as DNA: TGCAGCGGCGGAGGAACAGGGGTAAATGAAAAACTGTTTTTT. This gives the protein CSGGGTGVNEKLFF.

CDR3 region: CASSPREGTEAFF. The DNA for the CDR3 is TGTGCCAGCAGTCCCAGGGAGGGTACTGAAGCTTTCTTT. The V and J genes are TRBV12-3 or TRBV12-4 and TRBJ1-1; tentatively, D is TRBD1 (5 bases). V shed 5 bases and J shed 5 bases, with 12 bases lying between them. CDR3 length equals 13 residues.

CDR3 DNA: TGTGCCAGCAGCTTAAGTTCGCAGGGTAACTATGGCTACACCTTC. Protein product: CASSLSSQGNYGYTF. The rearrangement joins TRBV7-9 to TRBJ1-2; D might be TRBD1 (5 bases). V lost 2 bases and J 1 base, leaving 11 bases between the germline ends. CDR3 size: 15 residues. The V gene's germline CDR1 is SEHNR and CDR2 FQNEAQ (reference sequence).

The V call is TRBV2, the J call TRBJ1-1; D remains unclear. The CDR3 consists of 15 residues. CDR1 SNHLY and CDR2 FYNNEI come from the germline V gene. The germline V and J ends were trimmed by 6 bases and 0 bases, with 14 bases remaining between them. The CDR3 coding sequence is TGTGCCAGCAGGGACGGGAGGGCAATGAACACTGAAGCTTTCTTT. It specifies CASRDGRAMNTEAFF.

The chain combines TRBV7-8 with TRBJ1-1; D gene ambiguous. Germline V gives CDR1 SGHVS, CDR2 FQNEAQ. Trimming pared 1 base from V and 3 bases from J, leaving 6 bases between. This CDR3 has 13 amino acids. CDR3 region: CASSLGLDTEAFF. CDR3 coding DNA: TGTGCCAGCAGCTTAGGTCTAGACACTGAAGCTTTCTTT.

V gene TRBV11-3 combines with J gene TRBJ1-2, with TRBD1 as a possible D gene (5 bases). The CDR3 consists of 15 residues. Germline V gives CDR1 SGHNT, CDR2 YENEEA. Deletions cut 5 bases from V and 1 base from J, with 14 bases between. CDR3 protein: CASSPRQPNNYGYTF. CDR3 in DNA: TGTGCCAGCAGCCCACGACAGCCTAATAACTATGGCTACACCTTC.

The gene calls are TRBV3-1 (or the pseudogene TRBV3-2) and TRBJ2-3; weak D call: TRBD2 (5 bases). CDR3 length: 14 amino acids. V was pared by 4 bases and J by 4 bases, with 12 bases between. Germline CDR1 reads LGHDT; CDR2 reads YNNKEL (reference sequence). DNA of the CDR3: TGTGCCAGCAGCCCTCTACTAGTTGCAGATACGCAGTATTTT. Translating gives CASSPLLVADTQYF.

This chain joins TRBV14 and TRBJ2-5, with 7 bases fitting TRBD2. V dropped 4 bases and J dropped 4; count of bases not matched to a gene: 12. Germline assignment: CDR1 SGHDN and CDR2 FVKESK. The CDR3 loop spans 16 amino acids. The CDR3 DNA is TGTGCCAGCAGCCCAATTAGCGGGCGGTACGGAGAGACCCAGTACTTC. Amino acids: CASSPISGRYGETQYF.

This CDR3 is CASRPTGSNQPQHF. CDR3 nucleotide sequence: TGTGCCAGCAGACCGACAGGGAGCAATCAGCCCCAGCATTTT. The chain is built from TRBV7-9 and TRBJ1-5, with 7 bases aligning to TRBD1. Per germline, CDR1 SEHNR and CDR2 FQNEAQ (reference sequence). V shed 6 bases and J 1 base; nucleotides not matched to a gene: 3. CDR3 length: 14 amino acids.

A single count supports this clone. The chain uses TRBV11-3 and TRBJ1-3; D gene uncertain. The CDR3 is made up of 13 amino acids. The V end lost 1 base, the J end lost 5 bases, and 6 bases lay between the germline ends. In germline, CDR1 is SGHNT, CDR2 YENEEA. CDR3 nucleotide sequence: TGTGCCAGCAGCTTAGGTGGGCGAAACACCATATATTTT. Its translation is CASSLGGRNTIYF.

This chain uses TRBV7-8 with TRBJ2-7, with TRBD1 as a possible D gene (5 bases). The V end lost 5 bases, the J end lost 0 bases, and 14 bases lay between the germline ends. Per the germline V gene, CDR1 is SGHVS and CDR2 is FQNEAQ. The CDR3 totals 15 residues. The CDR3, as DNA: TGTGCCAGCAGCCAGGGCTTCTCGAGCTCCTACGAGCAGTACTTC. It specifies CASSQGFSSSYEQYF. Filled out from reference TRBV7-8 and TRBJ2-7, the complete variable domain reads GAGVSQSPRYKVAKRGQDVALRCDPISGHVSLFWYQQALGQGPEFLTYFQNEAQLDKSGLPSDRFFAERPEGSVSTLKIQRTQQEDSAVYLCASSQGFSSSYEQYFGPGTRLTVT.

This rearrangement joins TRBV7-6 to TRBJ1-1; maybe TRBD1 (5 bases). Trimming stripped 6 bases from V and 3 bases from J, with 11 bases between. The germline V gene encodes CDR1 SGHVS and CDR2 FNYEAQ. CDR3 length: 13 amino acids. CDR3 nucleotides: TGTGCCAGCAGTCAAGGGGCGTACACTGAAGCTTTCTTT. Its protein product is CASSQGAYTEAFF. Complete variable domain (other parts from reference TRBV7-6 and TRBJ1-1): GAGVSQSPRYKVTKRGQDVALRCDPISGHVSLYWYRQALGQGPEFLTYFNYEAQQDKSGLPNDRFSAERPEGSISTLTIQRTEQRDSAMYRCASSQGAYTEAFFGQGTRLTVV.